A single sample gave rise to the 12 T cell receptor beta chains below, sequenced in a study of blood T cell repertoires in COVID-19. The table came from immunoSEQ multiplex PCR; TCRdb's copy has only in-frame clones and leaves some out. The repertoire holds a few hundred thousand clones, with 75% to 95% as singletons. Sequenced: peripheral blood. Receptors were obtained from a young adult with COVID-19, enrolled during active disease.

The rearrangement uses TRBV6-6 and TRBJ1-1, with D perhaps matching TRBD1 (6 bases). The germline V gene has CDR1 MNHNY and CDR2 SVGAGI (reference sequence). CDR3 size: 14 residues. V shed 5 bases and J shed 0 bases, with 10 bases lying between them. The CDR3 is CASSPDRLNTEAFF. The CDR3 DNA sequence: TGTGCCAGCAGTCCGGACAGATTGAACACTGAAGCTTTCTTT.

The chain couples TRBV4-1 to TRBJ2-1; TRBD2 agrees at 7 bases. CDR1 is MGHRA, CDR2 YSYEKL, per germline. V dropped 0 bases and J dropped 4; count of bases not matched to a gene: 6. The CDR3 extends over 16 amino acids. CDR3 nucleotide sequence: TGCGCCAGCAGCCAAGAATGGTCGGGAGGATACAATGAGCAGTTCTTC. Protein sequence: CASSQEWSGGYNEQFF.

The V call is TRBV11-2, the J call TRBJ2-1; D may be TRBD1 (6 bases). Germline V CDR1 and CDR2: SGHAT, FQNNGV. V lost 8 bases and J 5 bases, leaving 10 bases between the germline ends. This CDR3 comprises 12 residues. CDR3 in amino acids: CASWGLDNEQFF. The DNA of the CDR3 is TGTGCCAGCTGGGGGCTCGACAATGAGCAGTTCTTC.

This chain joins TRBV19 and TRBJ1-1, with 9 nucleotides matching TRBD1. V was pared by 3 bases and J by 12 bases, with 2 bases of the junction left unmatched. The CDR3 spans 11 residues. CDR1 is LNHDA, CDR2 SQIVND, per germline (reference sequence). The DNA of the CDR3 is TGTGCCAGTAGTATGGGACAGGGTTCTTTCTTT. As protein: CASSMGQGSFF.

The chain combines TRBV7-8 with TRBJ2-5, with TRBD2 as a possible D gene (6 bases). CDR3 length equals 15 residues. Germline V lookup: CDR1 SGHVS, CDR2 FQNEAQ. Trimming removed 7 bases from V and 5 bases from J, with 20 bases in between. The CDR3 is CASILGGGLRETQYF. Here the CDR3 DNA reads TGTGCCAGCATCTTGGGGGGAGGCCTGAGGGAGACCCAGTACTTC. The full variable domain, in which reference TRBV7-8 and TRBJ2-5 provide the parts outside the CDR3, is GAGVSQSPRYKVAKRGQDVALRCDPISGHVSLFWYQQALGQGPEFLTYFQNEAQLDKSGLPSDRFFAERPEGSVSTLKIQRTQQEDSAVYLCASILGGGLRETQYFGPGTRLLVL.

This rearrangement joins TRBV5-6 to TRBJ2-7, with 11 bases that match TRBD2. Per the germline V gene, CDR1 is SGHDT and CDR2 is YYEEEE. The CDR3 contains 15 residues. V trimming: 5 bases; J trimming: 7 bases; junction bases outside the gene matches: 11. The CDR3 reads CASRQELAGAEEQYF. The CDR3 coding sequence is TGTGCCAGCAGACAGGAACTAGCGGGAGCTGAGGAGCAGTACTTC.

The rearrangement links TRBV25-1 to TRBJ2-1; no clear D. Trimming stripped 1 base from V and 2 bases from J, with 9 bases between. The CDR3 extends over 15 amino acids. Germline V gives CDR1 MGHDK, CDR2 SYGVNS. The CDR3 region is CASSESVPPYNEQFF. The CDR3 bases are TGTGCCAGCAGTGAATCCGTCCCCCCCTACAATGAGCAGTTCTTC.

The J gene is TRBJ2-5, the V gene TRBV2; tentatively, D is TRBD1 (5 bases). With 2 bases removed from V and 4 bases from J, the gap between germline ends came to 11 bases. The CDR3 contains 14 residues. Germline V lookup: CDR1 SNHLY, CDR2 FYNNEI. The chain's CDR3 is CASSERSGRETQYF. CDR3 coding DNA: TGTGCCAGCAGTGAAAGGTCAGGGCGAGAGACCCAGTACTTC.

The chain is built from TRBV3-1 (or the pseudogene TRBV3-2) and TRBJ2-2, with 9 bases lining up with TRBD2. This CDR3 is built from 17 residues. The V gene end was trimmed by 0 bases and the J gene end by 3 bases; junction bases not matched to a gene: 5. Germline CDR1 and CDR2: LGHDT and YNNKEL (reference sequence). The CDR3 region is CASSQDIVAGDTGELFF. The CDR3 DNA sequence: TGTGCCAGCAGCCAAGATATAGTAGCGGGAGACACCGGGGAGCTGTTTTTT.

The rearrangement links TRBV2 to TRBJ2-7; no definite D call. V was shortened by 5 bases and J by 4 bases, with 3 bases between the two germline ends. From germline, CDR1 is SNHLY and CDR2 FYNNEI. This CDR3 is built from 10 residues. DNA for the CDR3: TGTGCCAGCAGTACTTACGAGCAGTACTTC. Translation: CASSTYEQYF. The full variable domain, with the rest looked up from reference TRBV2 and TRBJ2-7, is EPEVTQTPSHQVTQMGQEVILRCVPISNHLYFYWYRQILGQKVEFLVSFYNNEISEKSEIFDDQFSVERPDGSNFTLKIRSTKLEDSAMYFCASSTYEQYFGPGTRLTVT.

The chain uses TRBV9 and TRBJ2-1; D remains ambiguous. V was clipped by 0 bases and J by 0 bases, with 13 bases between them. Germline V lookup: CDR1 SGDLS, CDR2 YYNGEE. The CDR3 covers 17 residues. CDR3 sequence reads: CASSVGGWRSSYNEQFF. The DNA for the CDR3 is TGTGCCAGCAGCGTAGGTGGTTGGAGAAGCTCCTACAATGAGCAGTTCTTC. The whole variable domain, remainder taken from reference TRBV9 and TRBJ2-1, is DSGVTQTPKHLITATGQRVTLRCSPRSGDLSVYWYQQSLDQGLQFLIQYYNGEERAKGNILERFSAQQFPDLHSELNLSSLELGDSALYFCASSVGGWRSSYNEQFFGPGTRLTVL.

The chain employs TRBV19 and TRBJ2-7, with a weak D call TRBD1 (5 bases). The CDR3 is 13 residues long. V shed 3 bases and J shed 6 bases, with 12 bases lying between them. Germline values: CDR1 LNHDA, CDR2 SQIVND (reference sequence). Here the CDR3 DNA reads TGTGCCAGTAGTATTCTTGGGGCCGGCGAGCAGTACTTC. Residues: CASSILGAGEQYF.